This T cell receptor (beta chain) is drawn from a study of OX40 agonist ivuxolimab in advanced cancers. Whole-study results and caveats: At doses 0.1 to 3.0 mg/kg, CD4+ and CD8+ clones expanded.

The CDR3 is 17 amino acids. Per germline, CDR1 MGHRA and CDR2 YSYEKL. V was pared by 4 bases and J by 0 bases, with 9 bases of the junction left unmatched. The protocol was immunoSEQ multiplex PCR, while the TCRdb copy is restricted to in-frame clones and leaves out a portion. The table shows some 150,000 clones, with just over 90% occurring only once. Systemic immunosuppression or a history of autoimmune disease excluded patients. On this clone itself: Its specificity is unknown.

This clonotype originated in an adult with an advanced solid tumor such as melanoma, head and neck, liver or kidney cancer. The chain is built from TRBV4-1 and TRBJ1-2; the match to TRBD1 covers 9 bases. This specimen consisted of CD4+ or CD8+ T cells sorted from blood, obtained in a trial of the OX40 agonist ivuxolimab. The CDR3 here is CASSPQTGGKTNYGYTF. The CDR3 DNA reads as TGCGCCAGCAGCCCCCAGACAGGGGGAAAAACTAACTATGGCTACACCTTC.